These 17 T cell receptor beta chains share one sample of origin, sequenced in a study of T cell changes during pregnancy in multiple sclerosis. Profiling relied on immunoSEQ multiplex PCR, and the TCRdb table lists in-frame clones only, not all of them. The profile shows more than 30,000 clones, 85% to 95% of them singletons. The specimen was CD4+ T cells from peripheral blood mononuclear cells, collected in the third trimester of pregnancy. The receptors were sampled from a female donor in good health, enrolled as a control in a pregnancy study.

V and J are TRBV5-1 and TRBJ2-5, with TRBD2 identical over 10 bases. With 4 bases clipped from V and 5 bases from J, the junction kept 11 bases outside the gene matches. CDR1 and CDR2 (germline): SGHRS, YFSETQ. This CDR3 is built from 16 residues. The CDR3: CASSPRTSGNLETQYF. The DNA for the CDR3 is TGCGCCAGCAGCCCGAGGACTAGCGGAAATCTGGAGACCCAGTACTTC.

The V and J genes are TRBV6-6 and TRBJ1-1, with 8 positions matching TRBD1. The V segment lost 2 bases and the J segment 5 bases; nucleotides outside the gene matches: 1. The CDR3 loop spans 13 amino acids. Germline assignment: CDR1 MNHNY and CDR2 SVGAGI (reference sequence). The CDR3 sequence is CASSYNRGTEAFF. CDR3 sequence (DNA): TGTGCCAGCAGTTACAACAGGGGGACTGAAGCTTTCTTT.

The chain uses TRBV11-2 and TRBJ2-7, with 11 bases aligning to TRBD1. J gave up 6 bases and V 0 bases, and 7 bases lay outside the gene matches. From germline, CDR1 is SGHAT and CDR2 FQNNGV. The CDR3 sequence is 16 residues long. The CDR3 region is CASSLDQRDRGVEQYF. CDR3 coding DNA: TGTGCCAGCAGCTTAGATCAGAGGGACAGGGGGGTCGAGCAGTACTTC. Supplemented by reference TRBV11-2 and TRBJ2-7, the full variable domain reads EAGVAQSPRYKIIEKRQSVAFWCNPISGHATLYWYQQILGQGPKLLIQFQNNGVVDDSQLPKDRFSAERLKGVDSTLKIQPAKLEDSAVYLCASSLDQRDRGVEQYFGPGTRLTVT.

The CDR3 spells CASSSQVSGTLTSTDTQYF. The CDR3 coding sequence is TGTGCCAGCAGCTCCCAGGTCAGCGGAACCTTGACTAGCACAGATACGCAGTATTTT. J is TRBJ2-3 and V is TRBV11-2; TRBD2 might be the D (5 bases). CDR1 is SGHAT and CDR2 is FQNNGV in the germline V gene. Deletions cut 4 bases from V and 0 bases from J, with 23 bases between. The CDR3 spans 19 residues.

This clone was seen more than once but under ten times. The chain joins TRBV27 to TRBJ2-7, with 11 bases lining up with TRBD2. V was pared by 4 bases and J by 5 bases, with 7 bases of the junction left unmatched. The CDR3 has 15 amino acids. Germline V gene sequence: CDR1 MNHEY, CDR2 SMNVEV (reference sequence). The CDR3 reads CASSSPLAGVNEQYF. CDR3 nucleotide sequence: TGTGCCAGCAGTTCCCCACTAGCGGGAGTTAACGAGCAGTACTTC.

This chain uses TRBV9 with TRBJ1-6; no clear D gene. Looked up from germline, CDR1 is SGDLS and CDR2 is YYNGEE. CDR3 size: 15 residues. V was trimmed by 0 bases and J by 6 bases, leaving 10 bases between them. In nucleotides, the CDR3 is TGTGCCAGCAGCGTAGCCGGGGATTCTAATTCACCCCTCCACTTT. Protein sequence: CASSVAGDSNSPLHF.

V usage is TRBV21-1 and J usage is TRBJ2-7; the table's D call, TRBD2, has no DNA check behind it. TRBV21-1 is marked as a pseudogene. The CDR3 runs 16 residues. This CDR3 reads CASSKALAGGGYEQYF. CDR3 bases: TGTGCCAGCAGCAAAGCCCTGGCGGGAGGGGGATACGAGCAGTACTTC.

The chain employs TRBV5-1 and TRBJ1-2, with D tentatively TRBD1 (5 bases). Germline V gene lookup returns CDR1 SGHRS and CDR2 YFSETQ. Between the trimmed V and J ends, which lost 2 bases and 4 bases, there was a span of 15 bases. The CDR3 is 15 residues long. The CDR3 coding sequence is TGCGCCAGCAGCTTAAATGCCGGGGGAATCTATGGCTACACCTTC. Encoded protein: CASSLNAGGIYGYTF.

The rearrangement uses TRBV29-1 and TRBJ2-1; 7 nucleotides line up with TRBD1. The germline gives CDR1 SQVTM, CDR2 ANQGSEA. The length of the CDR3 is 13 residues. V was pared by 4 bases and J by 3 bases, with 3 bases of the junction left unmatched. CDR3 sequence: CSVGTGGYNEQFF. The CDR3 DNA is TGCAGCGTTGGGACAGGCGGCTACAATGAGCAGTTCTTC.

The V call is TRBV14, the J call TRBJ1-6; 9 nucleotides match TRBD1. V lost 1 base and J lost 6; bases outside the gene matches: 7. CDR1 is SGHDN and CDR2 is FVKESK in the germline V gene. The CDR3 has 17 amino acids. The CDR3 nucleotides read TGTGCCAGCAGCCAAGTCCGGACAGGGGTAAGTAATTCACCCCTCCACTTT. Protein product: CASSQVRTGVSNSPLHF.

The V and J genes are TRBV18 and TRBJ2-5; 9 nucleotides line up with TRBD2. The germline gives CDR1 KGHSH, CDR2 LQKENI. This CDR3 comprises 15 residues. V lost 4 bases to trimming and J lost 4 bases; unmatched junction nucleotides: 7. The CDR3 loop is CASSLAGGPGETQYF. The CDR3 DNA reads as TGTGCCAGCTCACTGGCGGGAGGGCCCGGAGAGACCCAGTACTTC.

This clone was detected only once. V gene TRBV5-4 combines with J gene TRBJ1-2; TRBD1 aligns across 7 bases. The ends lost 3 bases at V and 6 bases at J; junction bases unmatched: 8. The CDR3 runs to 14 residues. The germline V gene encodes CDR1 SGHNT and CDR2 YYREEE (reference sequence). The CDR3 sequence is CASSSGRGEDGYTF. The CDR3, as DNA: TGTGCCAGCAGCTCCGGCAGGGGGGAGGATGGCTACACCTTC.

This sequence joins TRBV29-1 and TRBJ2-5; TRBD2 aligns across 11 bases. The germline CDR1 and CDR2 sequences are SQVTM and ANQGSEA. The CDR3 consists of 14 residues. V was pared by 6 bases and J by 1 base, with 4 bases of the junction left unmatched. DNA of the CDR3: TGCAGCGTCCCGGGACTAGCGGTCCAAGAGACCCAGTACTTC. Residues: CSVPGLAVQETQYF.

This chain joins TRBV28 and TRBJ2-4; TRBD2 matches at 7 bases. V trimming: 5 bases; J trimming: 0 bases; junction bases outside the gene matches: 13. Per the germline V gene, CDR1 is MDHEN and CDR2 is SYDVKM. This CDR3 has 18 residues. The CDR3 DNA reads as TGTGCCAGCAGTCAAAAGCCCGGACTAGATATAGCCAAAAACATTCAGTACTTC. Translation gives CASSQKPGLDIAKNIQYF.

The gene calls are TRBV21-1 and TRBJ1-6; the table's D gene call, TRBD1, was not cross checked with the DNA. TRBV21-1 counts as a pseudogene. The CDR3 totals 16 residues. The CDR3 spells CASSAKGGRHNSPLHF. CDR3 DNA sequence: TGTGCCAGCAGCGCTAAAGGTGGCAGGCATAATTCACCCCTCCACTTT.

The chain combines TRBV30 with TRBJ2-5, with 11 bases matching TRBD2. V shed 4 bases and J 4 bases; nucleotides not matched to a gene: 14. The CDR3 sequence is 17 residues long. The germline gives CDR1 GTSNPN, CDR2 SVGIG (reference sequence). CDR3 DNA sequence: TGTGCCTGGACGCTAGGGCTAGCGGGGGGAACGGGAGAGACCCAGTACTTC. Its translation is CAWTLGLAGGTGETQYF.

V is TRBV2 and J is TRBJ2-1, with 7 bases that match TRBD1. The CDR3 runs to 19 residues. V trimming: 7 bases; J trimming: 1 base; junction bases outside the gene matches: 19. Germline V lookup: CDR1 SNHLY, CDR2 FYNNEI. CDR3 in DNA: TGTGCCAGCACCGAGGACAGGACCGGCGGGTTGGGATCCTACAATGAGCAGTTCTTC. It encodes CASTEDRTGGLGSYNEQFF.